This record looks at one TCR beta chain sequence and its context. This clone was counted a few times. The antigen this receptor binds is unknown. No quality values exist for individual bases; no much larger clone is one base distant. This sample is part of a study of beta chain features in type 1 diabetes (dated 2018 in TCRdb). Looking at the study overall: Patients and healthy donors did not differ in mean age, gender distribution, total cell number or subset yield. Whereas all 30 or so donors provided naive and central memory subsets, regulatory and stem cell-like memory subsets were isolated from just 8 patients and about 8 healthy donors. Across all samples, almost 110 million sorted cells were examined, and cell number per subset correlated strongly with RNA yield. The study compared TCRB repertoires of sorted circulating CD4+ T cell subsets between recently diagnosed type 1 diabetes patients and matched healthy donors.

All of the isolated RNA was reverse transcribed with the High Capacity cDNA Reverse Transcription Kit, so expressed TCRB transcripts were sequenced. Deep immunoSEQ sequencing was applied to naive, central memory and regulatory T cell samples, giving an average of roughly 3.6 million total reads per sample. After sorted cells were lysed in RLT buffer, RNA was extracted with DNase-treated RNeasy Micro or Mini kits, with the choice depending on cell number. Each cell subset was processed separately to prevent cross-contamination, with patient and healthy donor samples processed together. TCRB sequences were amplified from cDNA with the immunoSEQ multiplex PCR, producing 87-bp fragments spanning the CDR3 region. Amplicons were sequenced on the Illumina HiSeq platform. The authors' pipeline ran thus. Synthetic template baselines were used to correct PCR bias computationally, reads within Hamming distance 2 were collapsed, and singletons that could not be merged were discarded. Reads were aligned against IMGT to assign V, D and J genes, CDR3 length and insertions or deletions at six rearrangement sites. Within each subset, clonotype counts were normalized to sorted cell number, after which true diversity and Gini coefficients were computed with the tcR R package. Repertoire sharing was quantified using the overlap coefficient calculated on TCRB nucleotide sequences. As a proxy for the pre-selection repertoire, out-of-frame TCRB sequences from naive cells were analyzed. TCRdb stores this immuneACCESS table with in-frame sequences only. Part of the clones is absent; in the studies checked, under half of the shortfall reflects unresolved V genes, and no reason is known for the rest. V and J calls and clone size come straight from that table; D and trimming were deduced from the DNA. Counted in this sample were a few hundred thousand clones; about 32% of them appeared once. Of the sample, 0.06% to 0.07% is held by the ten largest clones.

A single peripheral blood draw of 95 to 150 mL on average was collected from each donor into heparinised tubes. Using a panel that included CD45RO, CCR7, CD25, CD127, CD95 and CD27, naive, central memory, regulatory and stem cell-like memory CD4+ T cells were sorted on a BD FACSAria II. Purity was above 98% for every sorted population. PBMCs were isolated right away by Lymphoprep density gradient centrifugation and were stained directly, without culture. Samples were stained and sorted in pairs, with one healthy donor and one patient per experiment, so that batch effects were minimized. The CDR3 runs 17 residues from the cysteine to the phenylalanine. The kept DNA is CDR3 alone, 51 bases in frame from the first base. V is cut back by 2 bases and J by 2 bases, with 8 bases in the junction unmatched. As encoded in the germline V gene, CDR1 is SGHDN while CDR2 is FVKESK. Study-wide conclusions, independent of this receptor: PCR may preferentially amplify shorter templates, but because patient and control samples were amplified and corrected together, any resulting skew would affect both groups equally. Only small numbers of individuals were included in the HLA sub-analyses, which left unresolved whether HLA type had any influence on TCRB rearrangement. Fewer insertions and more nucleotide deletions at VDJ recombination sites were observed in patients with type 1 diabetes, implying thymic rearrangement abnormalities. Because cDNA rather than genomic DNA was sequenced, highly expressing activated cells could have been over-represented, although no difference in activation and CD3 levels was found between groups. In all four CD4+ subsets, TCRB CDR3 length was moderately but significantly shorter in type 1 diabetes patients. Naive, central memory and regulatory TCRB repertoires appeared to be more alike among patients than among healthy donors.

The V and J segments used are TRBV14 and TRBJ2-5; TRBD2 agrees with 10 junctional bases. This TCR was sampled from a man aged 18 to 29 in good health. What was sequenced was naive CD4+ T cells from blood. Sample cell subset or site, as interpreted from the label and publication: true naive CD4+ T cells. The CDR3 amino acid sequence is: CASSQRRLAGTQETQYF. The nucleotide sequence reads TGTGCCAGCAGCCAACGACGACTAGCGGGTACACAAGAGACCCAGTACTTC.